These 22 T cell receptor beta chains share one sample of origin, sequenced in a study of shared clonotypes between healthy human individuals. The method was immunoSEQ multiplex PCR; TCRdb's version includes in-frame clones alone and lacks a portion of them. The table lists millions of clones, 85% to 95% of them singletons. The sequencing input was naive CD4+ T cells from PBMCs. Subset described: CD45RA+ positively selected. These receptors originate from a young man in good health. Some clones in this sample may be carry-over from other donors' samples.

The chain combines TRBV19 with TRBJ2-3; TRBD1 matches at 7 bases. The CDR3 is 16 residues long. V lost 3 bases to trimming and J lost 0 bases; unmatched junction nucleotides: 6. CDR1 is LNHDA and CDR2 is SQIVND in the germline V gene (reference sequence). The chain's CDR3 is CASSIRGPASTDTQYF. The CDR3, as DNA: TGTGCCAGTAGTATTAGGGGGCCGGCTAGCACAGATACGCAGTATTTT.

This clone showed up just once. The chain uses TRBV5-5 and TRBJ2-4, with D uncertain. The germline V gene encodes CDR1 SGHKS and CDR2 YYEKEE (reference sequence). The CDR3 runs to 15 residues. Trimming stripped 0 bases from V and 0 bases from J, with 7 bases between. CDR3 nucleotides: TGTGCCAGCAGCTTGGAGATGGTAGCCAAAAACATTCAGTACTTC. Protein: CASSLEMVAKNIQYF.

CDR3 region: CASSQRVGGRTGELFF. DNA for the CDR3: TGTGCCAGCAGCCAAAGAGTCGGGGGACGGACCGGGGAGCTGTTTTTT. The rearrangement uses TRBV9 and TRBJ2-2, with D perhaps TRBD2 (6 bases). CDR1 and CDR2 from the germline V gene are SGDLS and YYNGEE. V was pared by 4 bases and J by 5 bases, with 18 bases between. The CDR3 spans 16 residues.

The chain carries TRBV29-1 and TRBJ2-7; 12 bases align to TRBD2. In germline, CDR1 is SQVTM, CDR2 ANQGSEA. The CDR3 is 14 amino acids. The V segment lost 6 bases and the J segment 2 bases; nucleotides outside the gene matches: 5. CDR3 residues: CSVRLAGVPYEQYF. The CDR3 coding sequence is TGCAGCGTACGACTAGCGGGAGTTCCCTACGAGCAGTACTTC.

The rearrangement links TRBV5-1 to TRBJ2-1, with TRBD1 identical over 8 bases. CDR3 length: 14 amino acids. From germline, CDR1 is SGHRS and CDR2 YFSETQ. J was trimmed by 2 bases and V by 7 bases; bases with no gene match: 5. For the CDR3, the DNA is TGCGCCAGCGGAAACAGGGGGGCCTACAATGAGCAGTTCTTC. This gives the protein CASGNRGAYNEQFF.

The V gene is TRBV2, the J gene TRBJ2-1, with 7 nucleotides matching TRBD2. Germline loops: CDR1 SNHLY, CDR2 FYNNEI. The CDR3 has 18 residues. Trimming at V came to 2 bases and at J to 7 bases, leaving 17 bases not matched to a gene. The CDR3 region is CASSEWGGWSERDNEQFF. The DNA of the CDR3 is TGTGCCAGCAGTGAATGGGGGGGGTGGAGCGAACGGGATAATGAGCAGTTCTTC.

The chain employs TRBV14 and TRBJ2-3, with D possibly being TRBD2 (6 bases). V lost 4 bases to trimming and J lost 2 bases, with 10 bases between them. This CDR3 has 14 amino acids. Germline CDR1 is SGHDN and CDR2 is FVKESK. The CDR3 DNA reads as TGTGCCAGCAGCCGCGGGGTGTACACAGATACGCAGTATTTT. Amino acid sequence: CASSRGVYTDTQYF.

The gene calls are TRBV29-1 and TRBJ2-2; D call uncertain. This CDR3 contains 11 residues. V was shortened by 7 bases and J by 4 bases, with 7 bases between the two germline ends. Looked up from germline, CDR1 is SQVTM and CDR2 is ANQGSEA. The DNA for the CDR3 is TGCAGCGCCTCTACCACCGGGGAGCTGTTTTTT. Translating it yields CSASTTGELFF.

The chain carries TRBV27 and TRBJ2-1; D is perhaps TRBD1 or TRBD2 (5 bases each). Trimming took off 6 bases at V and 0 bases at J, with 12 bases between the two ends. Germline CDR1 is MNHEY and CDR2 is SMNVEV (reference sequence). CDR3 length: 15 amino acids. The CDR3 nucleotides are TGTGCCAGCAGCTTAATTGGGGGCTCCTACAATGAGCAGTTCTTC. This translates into CASSLIGGSYNEQFF.

The chain combines TRBV6-1 with TRBJ2-2, with D uncertain. The germline V gene encodes CDR1 MNHNS and CDR2 SASEGT. CDR3 length equals 14 residues. V lost 6 bases and J 3 bases, leaving 11 bases between the germline ends. The CDR3 coding sequence is TGTGCCAGCAGGCTGGCGGTTCACACCGGGGAGCTGTTTTTT. This sequence encodes CASRLAVHTGELFF.

The chain joins TRBV6-5 to TRBJ2-5; 12 nucleotides line up with TRBD2. V shed 6 bases, J shed 2 bases, and the junction held 4 bases outside the gene matches. Germline V gene lookup returns CDR1 MNHEY and CDR2 SVGAGI. This CDR3 has 15 amino acids. CDR3 amino acids: CASSGLAGTQETQYF. CDR3 bases: TGTGCCAGCAGCGGACTAGCGGGAACTCAAGAGACCCAGTACTTC.

This sequence joins TRBV19 and TRBJ2-7; 11 bases align to TRBD1. The CDR3 contains 17 residues. Losses at the gene ends were 5 bases for V and 6 bases for J; bases not matched to a gene: 15. In germline, CDR1 is LNHDA, CDR2 SQIVND (reference sequence). CDR3 DNA: TGTGCCAGTAGTCCTACACGAGGACAGGGGGCTTTACGCGAGCAGTACTTC. Its translation: CASSPTRGQGALREQYF. The entire variable domain, with the rest obtained from reference TRBV19 and TRBJ2-7, is as follows: DGGITQSPKYLFRKEGQNVTLSCEQNLNHDAMYWYRQDPGQGLRLIYYSQIVNDFQKGDIAEGYSVSREKKESFPLTVTSAQKNPTAFYLCASSPTRGQGALREQYFGPGTRLTVT.

The gene calls are TRBV10-3 and TRBJ2-1, with 10 bases that match TRBD2. CDR1 is ENHRY, CDR2 SYGVKD, per germline. CDR3 length: 13 amino acids. The V and J ends lost 8 bases and 8 bases, in that order; junction bases with no gene match: 6. CDR3 sequence (DNA): TGTGCCATCCGGGCCAGCGGGAGGGATGAGCAGTTCTTC. It is translated as CAIRASGRDEQFF.

This clone has a single count. The rearrangement uses TRBV6-4 and TRBJ2-1; 7 positions match TRBD1. From germline, CDR1 is MRHNA and CDR2 SNTAGT. V was clipped by 6 bases and J by 6 bases; unmatched bases: 8. The CDR3 covers 14 residues. CDR3 loop: CASSVRDSGNEQFF. In nucleotides, the CDR3 is TGTGCCAGCAGCGTCCGGGACAGCGGCAATGAGCAGTTCTTC.

V usage is TRBV4-1 and J usage is TRBJ2-3; TRBD2 matches at 10 bases. CDR3 length: 19 residues. Germline trimming cut 0 bases from V and 0 bases from J; bases unmatched to any gene: 9. The germline CDR1 and CDR2 sequences are MGHRA and YSYEKL. The CDR3 nucleotides are TGCGCCAGCAGCCAAGACCCCCGCCGGGGACTAGCGAGCACAGATACGCAGTATTTT. This translates into CASSQDPRRGLASTDTQYF.

The V gene is TRBV6-6, the J gene TRBJ2-7; TRBD1 is a possible D gene (5 bases). This CDR3 spans 16 amino acids. V was pared by 5 bases and J by 0 bases, with 17 bases between. CDR1 is MNHNY and CDR2 is SVGAGI in the germline V gene (reference sequence). CDR3 nucleotides: TGTGCCAGCAGTCTAAAATATTCAGGGCACTCCTACGAGCAGTACTTC. Its protein product is CASSLKYSGHSYEQYF.

J is TRBJ2-3 and V is TRBV18; 10 nucleotides line up with TRBD2. The CDR3 is 17 amino acids. Germline CDR1 KGHSH, CDR2 LQKENI. V lost 2 bases to trimming and J lost 4 bases; unmatched junction nucleotides: 9. The CDR3 DNA reads TGTGCCAGCTCACCATGGTCTCGGCTAGCGGGAGCAGATACGCAGTATTTT. This codes for CASSPWSRLAGADTQYF.

The CDR3 spells CASSRPGQQETQYF. CDR3 coding DNA: TGTGCCAGCAGCCGACCGGGACAGCAAGAGACCCAGTACTTC. This sequence joins TRBV14 and TRBJ2-5, with 7 positions matching TRBD1. With 4 bases clipped from V and 2 bases from J, the junction kept 4 bases outside the gene matches. The CDR3 contains 14 residues. CDR1 is SGHDN and CDR2 is FVKESK in the germline V gene.

This clone is a singleton in its sample. The chain employs TRBV29-1 and TRBJ2-2, with D possibly being TRBD1 (6 bases). The CDR3 consists of 13 residues. Between the trimmed V and J ends, which lost 4 bases and 4 bases, there was a span of 10 bases. CDR1 and CDR2 from the germline V gene are SQVTM and ANQGSEA. Written as DNA, the CDR3 is TGCAGCGTTGCAGGACAGTTCACCGGGGAGCTGTTTTTT. It translates to CSVAGQFTGELFF.

Notes on this clone: Other DNA sequences from this sample encode an identical CDR3 as well. The chain uses TRBV7-3 and TRBJ2-7; 11 bases agree with TRBD1. After removal of 5 bases from V and 5 bases from J, the junction contained 5 bases not matched to a gene. Germline V gene data show CDR1 as SGHTA and CDR2 as FQGTGA. The CDR3 is 14 residues long. DNA for the CDR3: TGTGCCAGCAGCCTCGGACAGGGGGCCGACGAGCAGTACTTC. Protein: CASSLGQGADEQYF.

V gene TRBV4-2 combines with J gene TRBJ1-5; no firm D call. Looked up from germline, CDR1 is LGHNA and CDR2 is YNFKEQ. V gave up 0 bases and J gave up 2 bases, with 8 bases separating them. There are 15 residues in the CDR3. The CDR3 sequence is CASSQDPAGNQPQHF. As DNA, the CDR3 is TGTGCCAGCAGCCAAGATCCCGCAGGCAATCAGCCCCAGCATTTT.

The chain couples TRBV7-9 to TRBJ1-3, with D possibly TRBD1 on 6 matching bases. The CDR3 covers 18 residues. Germline values: CDR1 SEHNR, CDR2 FQNEAQ (reference sequence). The germline V and J ends were trimmed by 1 base and 4 bases, with 20 bases remaining between them. CDR3 protein: CASSLEAPGAPRGNTIYF. The CDR3, as DNA: TGTGCCAGCAGCTTAGAGGCGCCGGGGGCCCCACGGGGAAACACCATATATTTT.